One and the same sample provided the 26 T cell receptor beta chains below, sequenced in a study of vaccination effects on CD4 cells after COVID-19. Assay used: immunoSEQ multiplex PCR; TCRdb lists only in-frame clones, some missing. The data contain some 41,000 clones, around 78% of them singletons. For these receptors, no antigen is known. Before sequencing took place, the ViraFEST assay used viral peptide pools to expand antigen-specific CD4+ T cells. Upon completion of roughly ten days in culture, CD4+ T cells were isolated. Having tested negative for nucleocapsid antibodies, the vaccine recipients showed no prior SARS-CoV-2 infection. The sample here was CD4+ T cells from PBMCs cultured with SARS-CoV-2 spike peptides, taken before COVID-19 vaccination. The origin of the receptors is a human donor who received a COVID-19 vaccine.

This chain joins TRBV9 and TRBJ2-7; tentatively, D is TRBD1 (6 bases). The V and J ends lost 3 bases and 1 base respectively, with 14 bases between them. The CDR3 is made up of 15 amino acids. Germline V gene sequence: CDR1 SGDLS, CDR2 YYNGEE. CDR3 amino acids: CASSDGQIFSYEQYV. The CDR3 DNA reads as TGTGCCAGCAGCGACGGACAGATCTTTTCCTACGAGCAGTACGTC.

The rearrangement links TRBV6-4 to TRBJ1-6; 9 bases fit TRBD1. Germline CDR1 and CDR2: MRHNA and SNTAGT. CDR3 size: 15 residues. V dropped 10 bases and J dropped 3; count of bases not matched to a gene: 7. For the CDR3, the DNA is TGTGCCAACCCGGGACAGGGAGGCTATAATTCACCCCTCCACTTT. Amino acid sequence: CANPGQGGYNSPLHF.

The V gene is TRBV5-1, the J gene TRBJ1-3; D unclear. V lost 3 bases, J lost 0 bases, and 10 bases lay in between. CDR3 size: 15 residues. Germline assignment: CDR1 SGHRS and CDR2 YFSETQ. CDR3 protein: CASSSQVDSGNTIYF. The CDR3 region has the DNA TGCGCCAGCAGCTCGCAGGTAGACTCTGGAAACACCATATATTTT.

A few counts support this clone. The chain uses TRBV5-1 and TRBJ1-3, with D perhaps matching TRBD1 (6 bases). Between the trimmed V and J ends, which lost 0 bases and 2 bases, there was a span of 9 bases. Germline lookup yields CDR1 SGHRS and CDR2 YFSETQ. CDR3 length equals 15 residues. The CDR3 loop reads CASSLAEGAGNTIYF. In DNA, the CDR3 is TGCGCCAGCAGCTTGGCCGAGGGGGCTGGAAACACCATATATTTT.

The chain has TRBV4-1 and TRBJ2-2; D gene ambiguous. Germline-derived CDR1 and CDR2 are MGHRA and YSYEKL. The CDR3 contains 14 residues. Trimming left V 1 base short and J 7 bases short, with 10 bases between. CDR3 coding DNA: TGCGCCAGCAGCCAAGTTTTAGAAGTCGGGGAGCTGTTTTTT. Amino acids: CASSQVLEVGELFF.

The gene calls are TRBV3-1 (or the pseudogene TRBV3-2) and TRBJ1-2, with D hard to call. CDR1 LGHDT and CDR2 YNNKEL come from the germline V gene (reference sequence). The V end was cut by 4 bases, the J end by 1 base, with 4 bases between. This CDR3 is 12 amino acids long. DNA for the CDR3: TGTGCCAGCAGCCTTGTTAACTATGGCTACACCTTC. This translates into CASSLVNYGYTF.

The chain couples TRBV7-2 to TRBJ1-1; 9 bases are a match to TRBD1. Germline trimming cut 8 bases from V and 5 bases from J; bases unmatched to any gene: 9. The germline V gene has CDR1 SGHTA and CDR2 FQGNSA. The length of the CDR3 is 14 residues. The CDR3 spells CASGMTGGWTEAFF. DNA for the CDR3: TGTGCCAGCGGAATGACAGGGGGTTGGACTGAAGCTTTCTTT.

The gene calls are TRBV21-1 and TRBJ2-7. TRBV21-1 is a pseudogene. The CDR3 is made up of 19 amino acids. This chain's CDR3 is CASSKGMVCKGTLSYEQYV. CDR3 nucleotides: TGTGCCAGCAGCAAAGGTATGGTTTGTAAAGGGACCCTCTCCTACGAGCAGTACGTC.

V gene TRBV5-4 combines with J gene TRBJ2-3, with unresolved D. CDR1 and CDR2 (germline): SGHNT, YYREEE (reference sequence). The CDR3 length is 14 residues. Between the trimmed V and J ends, which lost 0 bases and 3 bases, there was a span of 8 bases. The CDR3 DNA follows: TGTGCCAGCAGCTTGGCGGGTGGGACAGATACGCAGTATTTT. This translates into CASSLAGGTDTQYF.

About this clone itself: A junction end diverges from the germline sequence, so it may reflect a read error. The chain couples TRBV11-2 to TRBJ1-2; 7 bases are a match to TRBD1. The CDR3 is made up of 11 amino acids. Germline-derived CDR1 and CDR2 are SGHAT and FQNNGV. CDR3 in DNA: TGTGCCAGCAGCAAGACAGGGTGGGCCCACTTC. This encodes CASSKTGWAHF. The variable domain in full, completed from reference TRBV11-2 and TRBJ1-2, reads EAGVAQSPRYKIIEKRQSVAFWCNPISGHATLYWYQQILGQGPKLLIQFQNNGVVDDSQLPKDRFSAERLKGVDSTLKIQPAKLEDSAVYLCASSKTGWAHFGSGTRLTVV.

Comment on this clone: One end of the junction does not line up with germline, which may come from a read error. The chain joins TRBV28 to TRBJ2-1, with 8 nucleotides matching TRBD2. Per germline, CDR1 MDHEN and CDR2 SYDVKM. CDR3 length: 14 residues. CDR3 DNA: TGTGCCAGCAGTTCGGGGGGGGTATACAGTGAGCAGTTCTTC. As protein: CASSSGGVYSEQFF.

The chain uses TRBV10-3 and TRBJ2-1; D might be TRBD1 (6 bases). Germline lookup yields CDR1 ENHRY and CDR2 SYGVKD. CDR3 length: 14 residues. V lost 11 bases and J 2 bases, leaving 16 bases between the germline ends. This CDR3 reads CAAQRGGAYNEQFF. The CDR3 DNA is TGTGCCGCCCAGCGTGGGGGCGCCTACAATGAGCAGTTCTTC.

This rearrangement joins TRBV18 to TRBJ2-7; D is uncertain. Trimming left V 5 bases short and J 2 bases short, with 10 bases between. The CDR3 is 13 amino acids. Germline V lookup: CDR1 KGHSH, CDR2 LQKENI. In nucleotides, the CDR3 is TGTGCCAGCTCAGCCGGCCCTGCCTACGAGCAGTACGTC. The encoded protein is CASSAGPAYEQYV.

This chain uses TRBV7-3 with TRBJ2-5; no firm D call. CDR1 is SGHTA and CDR2 is FQGTGA in the germline V gene. CDR3 length: 13 residues. With 5 bases removed from V and 2 bases from J, the gap between germline ends came to 9 bases. The CDR3: CASSADPQETQYF. The CDR3 coding sequence is TGTGCCAGCAGCGCGGACCCGCAAGAGACCCAGTACTTC.

The chain couples TRBV11-2 to TRBJ2-5; no firm D call. Germline-derived CDR1 and CDR2 are SGHAT and FQNNGV. The CDR3 sequence is 14 residues long. V dropped 3 bases and J dropped 5 bases, with 13 bases sitting between them. CDR3 sequence reads: CASSLSSPLETQYF. CDR3 coding DNA: TGTGCCAGCAGCTTGAGCAGCCCCCTCGAGACCCAGTACTTC.

V gene TRBV7-2 combines with J gene TRBJ1-1; 7 nucleotides match TRBD1. The CDR3 has 16 residues. V lost 5 bases, J lost 2 bases, and 11 bases stayed unmatched. The germline V gene has CDR1 SGHTA and CDR2 FQGNSA. The CDR3 is CASSTPPGTANTEAFF. Written as DNA, the CDR3 is TGTGCCAGCAGCACCCCCCCGGGGACAGCAAACACTGAAGCTTTCTTT.

V gene TRBV6-5 combines with J gene TRBJ1-4; possibly TRBD1 for D (6 bases). Germline CDR1 is MNHEY and CDR2 is SVGAGI. The V end lost 5 bases, the J end lost 10 bases, and 14 bases lay between the germline ends. The CDR3 has 13 residues. The chain's CDR3 is CASSPRGSTKLFF. The DNA of the CDR3 is TGTGCCAGCAGTCCCAGGGGATCAACAAAACTGTTTTTT.

The chain uses TRBV3-1 (or the pseudogene TRBV3-2) and TRBJ1-6, with 8 bases that match TRBD1. The CDR3 covers 15 residues. Germline V gene sequence: CDR1 LGHDT, CDR2 YNNKEL (reference sequence). Losses at the gene ends were 4 bases for V and 7 bases for J; bases not matched to a gene: 6. The CDR3 DNA sequence: TGTGCCAGCAGCCGAAAACAGGGGGTAAATTCACCCCTCCACTTT. Translation: CASSRKQGVNSPLHF.

The V gene is TRBV6-4, the J gene TRBJ1-1, with 7 bases fitting TRBD1. CDR3 length: 13 residues. Germline CDR1 MRHNA, CDR2 SNTAGT. The ends lost 3 bases at V and 4 bases at J; junction bases unmatched: 2. This CDR3 reads CASSDAGGTEAFF. Here the CDR3 DNA reads TGTGCCAGCAGTGATGCAGGGGGCACTGAAGCTTTCTTT.

The V and J genes are TRBV28 and TRBJ1-2, with D perhaps matching TRBD1 (5 bases). Trimming took off 7 bases at V and 4 bases at J, with 13 bases between the two ends. CDR3 length: 13 amino acids. Germline CDR1 and CDR2: MDHEN and SYDVKM. As DNA, the CDR3 is TGTGCCAGCACCTCGGGACCCAGCTATGGCTACACCTTC. As protein: CASTSGPSYGYTF.

The genes are TRBV5-1 and TRBJ2-1; D remains ambiguous. CDR3 length: 12 residues. V shed 0 bases and J shed 7 bases, with 5 bases lying between them. Germline V gives CDR1 SGHRS, CDR2 YFSETQ. The CDR3 nucleotides read TGCGCCAGCAGCTTGGTAGCAAATGAGCAGTTCTTC. This codes for CASSLVANEQFF.

J is TRBJ1-5 and V is TRBV28; a possible D gene is TRBD1 (6 bases). CDR3 size: 16 residues. V was clipped by 5 bases and J by 1 base, with 15 bases between them. Germline CDR1 reads MDHEN; CDR2 reads SYDVKM. The CDR3 sequence: CASSPLNRGSNQPQHF. CDR3 nucleotide sequence: TGTGCCAGCAGTCCCTTAAATAGGGGGAGCAATCAGCCCCAGCATTTT.

The chain couples TRBV11-2 to TRBJ1-3, with a possible D match to TRBD1 (5 bases). V was pared by 2 bases and J by 4 bases, with 18 bases between. The germline CDR1 and CDR2 sequences are SGHAT and FQNNGV. CDR3 size: 17 residues. The CDR3 region has the DNA TGTGCCAGCAGCTTACGGGAAGTGGGGGAATTAGGAAACACCATATATTTT. It codes for CASSLREVGELGNTIYF. Complete variable domain (other parts from reference TRBV11-2 and TRBJ1-3): EAGVAQSPRYKIIEKRQSVAFWCNPISGHATLYWYQQILGQGPKLLIQFQNNGVVDDSQLPKDRFSAERLKGVDSTLKIQPAKLEDSAVYLCASSLREVGELGNTIYFGEGSWLTVV.

This rearrangement joins TRBV19 to TRBJ2-3; D is perhaps TRBD1 (6 bases). The V and J ends lost 7 bases and 2 bases respectively, with 13 bases between them. CDR1 and CDR2 from the germline V gene are LNHDA and SQIVND (reference sequence). This CDR3 has 14 amino acids. CDR3 amino acids: CASNHRAYTDTQYF. In nucleotides, the CDR3 is TGTGCCAGTAATCACAGGGCTTACACAGATACGCAGTATTTT.

The gene calls are TRBV21-1 and TRBJ2-7; no check of the table's D call, TRBD1, against the DNA was made. TRBV21-1 is labeled a pseudogene. This CDR3 spans 14 amino acids. The CDR3 bases are TGTGCCAGCAGCGAGGACAGGGAGGGCTACGAGCAGTACGTC. Residues: CASSEDREGYEQYV.

The chain recombines TRBV2 with TRBJ1-4; 12 bases line up with TRBD1. The CDR3 loop spans 18 amino acids. The germline V gene has CDR1 SNHLY and CDR2 FYNNEI. V lost 5 bases and J lost 7; bases outside the gene matches: 14. The CDR3 bases are TGTGCCAGCAGTCCGGGACAGGGGGCGAATAGAGGTCCTGAAAAACTGTTTTTT. It specifies CASSPGQGANRGPEKLFF.